This T cell receptor beta chain originates from a study of tumor-infiltrating lymphocytes in localized non-small cell lung cancer. Sequenced by immunoSEQ multiplex PCR; TCRdb stores in-frame clones only, minus some. The sample includes some 6,700 clones, about three quarters seen only once; the top ten take about 11%. Trimming took off 1 base at V and 9 bases at J, with 9 bases between the two ends. This CDR3 has 12 residues. Germline V gives CDR1 GTSNPN, CDR2 SVGIG (reference sequence). The study, taken as a whole, reports: No link was found between tumor T-cell fraction and recurrence-free survival. IM1 and IM2 tumors showed no difference in T-cell fraction. Available tissue quantity limited TCR sequencing to a patient subset.

By share, this clone ranks as large (0.1 to 1%). Antigen specificity is unknown. The same CDR3 arises from other DNA sequences in this sample as well. The V gene is TRBV30, the J gene TRBJ2-2; D ambiguous. The sample consisted of lung tumor tissue. The receptor's source is a human donor with non-small cell lung cancer. The CDR3 nucleotides read TGTGCCTGGAGTGACCAGGTCTGGGAGCTGTTTTTT. It codes for CAWSDQVWELFF.